This T cell receptor (beta chain) was documented in a study of T cells in women clearing cervical HPV infection. The CDR3 totals 15 residues. Germline V gene lookup returns CDR1 SGDLS and CDR2 YYNGEE. V was shortened by 2 bases and J by 2 bases, with 14 bases between the two germline ends. Study-level results: CIN3+ cases had significantly higher TCR richness than controls; evenness did not differ.

Concerning this clone: Its matching antigen is unknown. The read comes to an end 3 residues before the CDR3 does, leaving the germline J gene to fill in the end.

Clones were sequenced by immunoSEQ multiplex PCR, and TCRdb holds only the in-frame ones, with some missing. The listing records about 24,000 clones. This clonotype originated in a woman between 18 and 75 years old with a cervical HPV16 infection that either progressed to CIN3+ or cleared (not recorded which). Sequencing was performed on blood buffy coat. The V and J genes are TRBV9 and TRBJ2-7; TRBD2 is a possible D gene (6 bases). CDR3 in amino acids: CASSVASEGAYEQYF. The DNA read from the CDR3 is TGTGCCAGCAGCGTCGCTAGCGAAGGGGCCTACGAG.